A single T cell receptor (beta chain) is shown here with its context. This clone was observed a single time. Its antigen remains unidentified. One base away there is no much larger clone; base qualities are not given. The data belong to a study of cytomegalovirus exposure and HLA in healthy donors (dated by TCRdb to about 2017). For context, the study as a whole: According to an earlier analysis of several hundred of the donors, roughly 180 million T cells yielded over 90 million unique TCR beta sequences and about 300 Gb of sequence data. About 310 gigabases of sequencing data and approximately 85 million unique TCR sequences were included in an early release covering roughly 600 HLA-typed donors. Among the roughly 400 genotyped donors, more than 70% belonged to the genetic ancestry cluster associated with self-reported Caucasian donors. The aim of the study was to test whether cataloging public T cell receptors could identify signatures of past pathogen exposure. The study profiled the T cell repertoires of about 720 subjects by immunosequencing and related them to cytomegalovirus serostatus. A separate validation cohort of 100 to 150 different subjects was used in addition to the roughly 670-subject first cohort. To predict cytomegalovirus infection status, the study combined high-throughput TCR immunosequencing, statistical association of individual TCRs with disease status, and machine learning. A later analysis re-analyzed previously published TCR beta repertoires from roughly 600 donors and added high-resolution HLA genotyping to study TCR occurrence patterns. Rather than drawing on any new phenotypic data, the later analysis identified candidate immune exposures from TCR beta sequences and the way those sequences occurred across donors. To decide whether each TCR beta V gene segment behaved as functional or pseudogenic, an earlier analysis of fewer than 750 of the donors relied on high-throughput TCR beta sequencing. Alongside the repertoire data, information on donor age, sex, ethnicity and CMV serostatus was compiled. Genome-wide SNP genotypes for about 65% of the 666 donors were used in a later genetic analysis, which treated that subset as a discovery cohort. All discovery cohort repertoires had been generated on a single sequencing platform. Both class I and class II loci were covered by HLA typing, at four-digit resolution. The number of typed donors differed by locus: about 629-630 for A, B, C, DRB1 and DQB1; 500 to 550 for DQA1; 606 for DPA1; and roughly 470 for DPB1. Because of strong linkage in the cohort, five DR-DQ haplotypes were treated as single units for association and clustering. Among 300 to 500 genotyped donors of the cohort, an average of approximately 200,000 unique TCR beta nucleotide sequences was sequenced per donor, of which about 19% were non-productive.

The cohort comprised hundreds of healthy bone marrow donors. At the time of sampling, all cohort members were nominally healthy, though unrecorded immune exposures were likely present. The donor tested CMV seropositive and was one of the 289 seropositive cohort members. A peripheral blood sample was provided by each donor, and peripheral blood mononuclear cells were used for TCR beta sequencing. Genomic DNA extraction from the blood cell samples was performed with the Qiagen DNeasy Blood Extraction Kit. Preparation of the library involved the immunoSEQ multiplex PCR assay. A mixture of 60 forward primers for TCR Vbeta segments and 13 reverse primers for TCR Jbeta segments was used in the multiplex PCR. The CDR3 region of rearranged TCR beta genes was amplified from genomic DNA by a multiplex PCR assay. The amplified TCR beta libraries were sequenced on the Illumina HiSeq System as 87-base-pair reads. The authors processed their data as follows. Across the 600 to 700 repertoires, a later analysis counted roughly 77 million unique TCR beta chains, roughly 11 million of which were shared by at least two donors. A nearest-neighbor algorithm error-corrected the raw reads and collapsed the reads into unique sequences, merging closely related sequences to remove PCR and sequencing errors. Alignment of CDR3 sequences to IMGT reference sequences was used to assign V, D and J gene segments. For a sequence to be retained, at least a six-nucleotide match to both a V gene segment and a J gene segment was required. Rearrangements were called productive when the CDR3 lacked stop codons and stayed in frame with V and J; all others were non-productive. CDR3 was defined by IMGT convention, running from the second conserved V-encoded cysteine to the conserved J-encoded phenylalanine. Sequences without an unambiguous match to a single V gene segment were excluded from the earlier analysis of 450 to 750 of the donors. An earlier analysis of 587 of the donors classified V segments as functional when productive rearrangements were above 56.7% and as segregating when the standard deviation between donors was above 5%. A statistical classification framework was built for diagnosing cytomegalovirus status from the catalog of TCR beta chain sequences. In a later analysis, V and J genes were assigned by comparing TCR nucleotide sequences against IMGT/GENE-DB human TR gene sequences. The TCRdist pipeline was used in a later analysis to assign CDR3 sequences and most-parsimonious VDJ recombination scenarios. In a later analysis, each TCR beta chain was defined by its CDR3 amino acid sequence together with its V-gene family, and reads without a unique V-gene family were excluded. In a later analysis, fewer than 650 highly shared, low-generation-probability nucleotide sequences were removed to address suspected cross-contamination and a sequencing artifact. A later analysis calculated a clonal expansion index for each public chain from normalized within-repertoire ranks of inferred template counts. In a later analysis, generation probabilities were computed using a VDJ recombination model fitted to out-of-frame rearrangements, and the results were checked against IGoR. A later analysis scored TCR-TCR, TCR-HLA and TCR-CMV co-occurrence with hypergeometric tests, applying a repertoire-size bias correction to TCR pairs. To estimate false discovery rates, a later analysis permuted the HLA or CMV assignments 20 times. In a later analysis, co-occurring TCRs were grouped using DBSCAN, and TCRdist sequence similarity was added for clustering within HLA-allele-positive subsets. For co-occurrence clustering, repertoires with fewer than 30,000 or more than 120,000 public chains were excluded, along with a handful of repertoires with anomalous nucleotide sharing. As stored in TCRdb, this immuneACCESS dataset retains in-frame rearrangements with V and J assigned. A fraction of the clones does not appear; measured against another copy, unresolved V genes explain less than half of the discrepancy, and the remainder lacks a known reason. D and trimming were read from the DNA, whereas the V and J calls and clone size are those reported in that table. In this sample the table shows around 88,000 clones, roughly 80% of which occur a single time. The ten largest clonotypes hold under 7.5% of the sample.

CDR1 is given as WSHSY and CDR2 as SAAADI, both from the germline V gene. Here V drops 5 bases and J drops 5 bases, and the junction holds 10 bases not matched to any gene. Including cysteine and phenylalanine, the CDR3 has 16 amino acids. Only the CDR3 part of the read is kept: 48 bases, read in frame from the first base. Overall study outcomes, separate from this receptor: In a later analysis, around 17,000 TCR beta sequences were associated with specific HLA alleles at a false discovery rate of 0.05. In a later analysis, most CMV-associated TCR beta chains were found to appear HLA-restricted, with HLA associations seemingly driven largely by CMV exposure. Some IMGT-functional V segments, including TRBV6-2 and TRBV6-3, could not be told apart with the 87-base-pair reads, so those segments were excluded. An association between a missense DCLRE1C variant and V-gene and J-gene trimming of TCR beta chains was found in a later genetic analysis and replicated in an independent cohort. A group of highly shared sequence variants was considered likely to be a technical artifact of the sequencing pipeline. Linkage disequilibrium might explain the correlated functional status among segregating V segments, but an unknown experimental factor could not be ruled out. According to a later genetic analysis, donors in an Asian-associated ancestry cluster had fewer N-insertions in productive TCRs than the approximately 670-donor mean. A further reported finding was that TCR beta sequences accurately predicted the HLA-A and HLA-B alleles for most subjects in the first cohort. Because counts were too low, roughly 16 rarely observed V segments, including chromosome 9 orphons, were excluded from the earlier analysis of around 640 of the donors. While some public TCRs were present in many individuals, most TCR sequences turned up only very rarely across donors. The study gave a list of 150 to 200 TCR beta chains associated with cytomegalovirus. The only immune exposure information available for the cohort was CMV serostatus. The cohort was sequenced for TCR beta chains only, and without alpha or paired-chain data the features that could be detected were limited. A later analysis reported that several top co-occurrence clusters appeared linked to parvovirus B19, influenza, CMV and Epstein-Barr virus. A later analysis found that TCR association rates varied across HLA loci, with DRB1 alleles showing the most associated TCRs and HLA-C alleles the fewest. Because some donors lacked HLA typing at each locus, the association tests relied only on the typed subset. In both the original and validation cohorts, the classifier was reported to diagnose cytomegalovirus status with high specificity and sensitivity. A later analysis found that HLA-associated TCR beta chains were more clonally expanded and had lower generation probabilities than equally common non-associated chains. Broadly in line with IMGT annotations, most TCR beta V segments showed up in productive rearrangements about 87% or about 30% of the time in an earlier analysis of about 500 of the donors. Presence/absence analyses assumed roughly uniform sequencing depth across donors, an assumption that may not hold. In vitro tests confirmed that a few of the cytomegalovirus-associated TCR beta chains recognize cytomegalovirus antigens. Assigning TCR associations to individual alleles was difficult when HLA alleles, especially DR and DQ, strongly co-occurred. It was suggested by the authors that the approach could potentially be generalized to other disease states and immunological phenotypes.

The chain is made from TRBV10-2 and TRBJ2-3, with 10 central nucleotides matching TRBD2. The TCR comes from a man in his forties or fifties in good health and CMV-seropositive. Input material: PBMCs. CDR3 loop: CASSQAGGPFVDTQYF. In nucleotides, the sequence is TGCGCCAGCAGTCAAGCGGGGGGGCCTTTTGTAGATACGCAGTATTTT.